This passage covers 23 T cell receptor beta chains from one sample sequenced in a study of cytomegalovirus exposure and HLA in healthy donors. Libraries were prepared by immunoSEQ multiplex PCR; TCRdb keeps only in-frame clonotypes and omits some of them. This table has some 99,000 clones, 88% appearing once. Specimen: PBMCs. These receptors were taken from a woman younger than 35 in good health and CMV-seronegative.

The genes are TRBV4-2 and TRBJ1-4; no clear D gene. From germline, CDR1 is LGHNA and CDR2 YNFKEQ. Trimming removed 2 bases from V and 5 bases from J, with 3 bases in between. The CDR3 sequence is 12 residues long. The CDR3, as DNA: TGTGCCAGCAGCCAACCAAATGAAAAACTGTTTTTT. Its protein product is CASSQPNEKLFF.

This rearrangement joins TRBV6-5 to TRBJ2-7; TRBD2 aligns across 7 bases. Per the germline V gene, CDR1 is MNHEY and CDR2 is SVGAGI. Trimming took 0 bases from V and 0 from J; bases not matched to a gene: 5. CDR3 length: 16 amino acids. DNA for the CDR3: TGTGCCAGCAGTTACTCCCCTAGCGGTCCCTCCTACGAGCAGTACTTC. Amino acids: CASSYSPSGPSYEQYF.

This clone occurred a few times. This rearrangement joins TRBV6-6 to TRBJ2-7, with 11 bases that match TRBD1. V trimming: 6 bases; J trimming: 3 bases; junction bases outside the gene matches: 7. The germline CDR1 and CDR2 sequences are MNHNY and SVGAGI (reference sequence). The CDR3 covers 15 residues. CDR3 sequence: CASRAGQGALYEQYF. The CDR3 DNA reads TGTGCCAGCAGAGCAGGACAGGGGGCCCTCTACGAGCAGTACTTC.

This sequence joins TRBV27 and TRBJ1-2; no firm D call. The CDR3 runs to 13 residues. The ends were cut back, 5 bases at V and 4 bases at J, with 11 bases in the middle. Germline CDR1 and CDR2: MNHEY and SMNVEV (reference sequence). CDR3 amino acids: CASSPGRGYGYTF. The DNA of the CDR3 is TGTGCCAGCAGTCCGGGTCGCGGCTATGGCTACACCTTC.

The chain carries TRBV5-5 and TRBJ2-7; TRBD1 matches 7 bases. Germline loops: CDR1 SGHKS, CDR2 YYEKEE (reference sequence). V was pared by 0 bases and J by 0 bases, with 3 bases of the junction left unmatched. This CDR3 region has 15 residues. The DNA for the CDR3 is TGTGCCAGCAGCTTGGCAGGACAGGTCTCCTACGAGCAGTACTTC. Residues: CASSLAGQVSYEQYF.

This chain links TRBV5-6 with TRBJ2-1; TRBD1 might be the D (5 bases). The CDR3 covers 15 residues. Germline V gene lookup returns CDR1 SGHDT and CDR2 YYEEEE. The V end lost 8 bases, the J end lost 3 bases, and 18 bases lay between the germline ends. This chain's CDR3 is CARVSVGDSYNEQFF. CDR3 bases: TGTGCCAGGGTGTCCGTAGGGGATAGCTACAATGAGCAGTTCTTC.

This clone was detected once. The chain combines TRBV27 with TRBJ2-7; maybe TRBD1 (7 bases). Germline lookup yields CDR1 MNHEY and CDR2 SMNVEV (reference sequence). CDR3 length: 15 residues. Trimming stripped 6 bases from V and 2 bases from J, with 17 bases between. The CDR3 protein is CASSPRGERTYEQYF. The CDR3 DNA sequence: TGTGCCAGCAGCCCCAGGGGGGAGAGGACCTACGAGCAGTACTTC.

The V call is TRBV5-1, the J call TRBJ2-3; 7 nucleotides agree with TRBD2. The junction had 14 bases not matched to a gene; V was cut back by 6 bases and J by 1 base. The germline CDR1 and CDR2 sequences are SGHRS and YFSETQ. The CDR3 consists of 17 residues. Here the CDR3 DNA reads TGCGCCAGCATCCCCCCCAGCGGGGTTACAGGCACAGATACGCAGTATTTT. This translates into CASIPPSGVTGTDTQYF.

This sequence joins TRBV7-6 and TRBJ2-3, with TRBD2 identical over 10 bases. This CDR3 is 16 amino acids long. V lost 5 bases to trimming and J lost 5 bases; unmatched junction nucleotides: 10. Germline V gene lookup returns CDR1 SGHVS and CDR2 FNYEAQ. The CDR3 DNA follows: TGTGCCAGCAGCATACACAGCGGGAGGGCCGGAGATACGCAGTATTTT. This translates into CASSIHSGRAGDTQYF.

CDR3 nucleotide sequence: TGTGCCAGCAGCCCCGGCGCGGCGACGGAGCAGTTCTTC. This encodes CASSPGAATEQFF. The chain combines TRBV7-3 with TRBJ2-1; D remains unclear. CDR1 is SGHTA, CDR2 FQGTGA, per germline. The length of the CDR3 is 13 residues. V shed 5 bases and J shed 10 bases, with 15 bases lying between them.

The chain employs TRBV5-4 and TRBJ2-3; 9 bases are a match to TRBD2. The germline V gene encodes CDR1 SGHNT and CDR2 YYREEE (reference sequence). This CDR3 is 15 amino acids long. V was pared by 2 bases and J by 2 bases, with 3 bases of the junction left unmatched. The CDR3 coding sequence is TGTGCCAGCAGCTTATCTAGCGGGATCACAGATACGCAGTATTTT. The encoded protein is CASSLSSGITDTQYF. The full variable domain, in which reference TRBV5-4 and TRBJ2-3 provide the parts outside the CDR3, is ETGVTQSPTHLIKTRGQQVTLRCSSQSGHNTVSWYQQALGQGPQFIFQYYREEENGRGNFPPRFSGLQFPNYSSELNVNALELDDSALYLCASSLSSGITDTQYFGPGTRLTVL.

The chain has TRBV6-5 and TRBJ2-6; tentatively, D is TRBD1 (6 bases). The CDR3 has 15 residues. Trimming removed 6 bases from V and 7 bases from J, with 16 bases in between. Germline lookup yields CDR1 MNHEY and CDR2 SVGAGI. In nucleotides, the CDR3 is TGTGCCAGCAGCCGGACAGCCTCAGGCGCCAACGTCCTGACTTTC. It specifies CASSRTASGANVLTF.

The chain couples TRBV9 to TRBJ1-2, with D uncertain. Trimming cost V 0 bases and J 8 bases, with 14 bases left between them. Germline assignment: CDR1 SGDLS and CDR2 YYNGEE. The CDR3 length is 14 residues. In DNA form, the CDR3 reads TGTGCCAGCAGCGTAGGTAGTGAGGGCACCGGCTACACCTTC. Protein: CASSVGSEGTGYTF.

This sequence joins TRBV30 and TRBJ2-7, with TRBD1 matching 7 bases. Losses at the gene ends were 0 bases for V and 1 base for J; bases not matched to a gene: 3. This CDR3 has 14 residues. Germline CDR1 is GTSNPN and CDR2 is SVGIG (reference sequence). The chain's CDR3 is CAWSVQGYSYEQYF. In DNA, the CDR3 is TGTGCCTGGAGTGTACAGGGGTATTCCTACGAGCAGTACTTC.

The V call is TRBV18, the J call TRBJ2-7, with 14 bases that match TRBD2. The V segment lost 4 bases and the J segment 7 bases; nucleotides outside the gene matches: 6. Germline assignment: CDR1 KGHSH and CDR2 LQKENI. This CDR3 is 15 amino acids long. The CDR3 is CASSRLAGGRSEQYF. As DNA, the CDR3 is TGTGCCAGCTCACGACTAGCGGGGGGGCGCAGTGAGCAGTACTTC.

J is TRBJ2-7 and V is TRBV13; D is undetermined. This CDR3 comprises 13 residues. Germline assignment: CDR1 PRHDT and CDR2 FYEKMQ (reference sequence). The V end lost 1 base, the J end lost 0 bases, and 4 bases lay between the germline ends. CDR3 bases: TGTGCCAGCAGCTTAGCGGTCTCCTACGAGCAGTACTTC. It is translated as CASSLAVSYEQYF. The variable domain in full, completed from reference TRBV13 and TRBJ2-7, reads AAGVIQSPRHLIKEKRETATLKCYPIPRHDTVYWYQQGPGQDPQFLISFYEKMQSDKGSIPDRFSAQQFSDYHSELNMSSLELGDSALYFCASSLAVSYEQYFGPGTRLTVT.

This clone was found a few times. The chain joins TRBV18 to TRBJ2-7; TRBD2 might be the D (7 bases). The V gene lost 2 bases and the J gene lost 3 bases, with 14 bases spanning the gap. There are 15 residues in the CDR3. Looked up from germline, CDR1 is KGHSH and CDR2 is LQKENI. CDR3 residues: CASSPGGAGGYEQYF. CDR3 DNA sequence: TGTGCCAGCTCACCAGGGGGGGCAGGTGGCTACGAGCAGTACTTC.

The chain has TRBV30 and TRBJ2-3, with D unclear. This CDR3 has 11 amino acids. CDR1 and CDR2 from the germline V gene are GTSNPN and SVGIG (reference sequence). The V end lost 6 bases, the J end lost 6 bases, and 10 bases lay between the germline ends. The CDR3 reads CACVTSDTQYF. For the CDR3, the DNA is TGTGCCTGCGTCACATCCGATACGCAGTATTTT.

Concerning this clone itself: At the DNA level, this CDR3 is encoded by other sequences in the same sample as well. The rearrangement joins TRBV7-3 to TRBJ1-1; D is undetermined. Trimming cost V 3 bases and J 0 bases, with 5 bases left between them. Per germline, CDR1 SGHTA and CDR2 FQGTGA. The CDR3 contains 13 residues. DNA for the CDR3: TGTGCCAGCAGCTTGTCCGTGAACACTGAAGCTTTCTTT. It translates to CASSLSVNTEAFF.

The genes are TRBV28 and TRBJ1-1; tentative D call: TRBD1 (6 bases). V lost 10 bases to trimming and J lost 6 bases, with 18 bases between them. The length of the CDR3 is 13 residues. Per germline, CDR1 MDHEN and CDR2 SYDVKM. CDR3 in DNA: TGTGCCACCATTCCAGGGGAGGGCCCTGAAGCTTTCTTT. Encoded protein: CATIPGEGPEAFF.

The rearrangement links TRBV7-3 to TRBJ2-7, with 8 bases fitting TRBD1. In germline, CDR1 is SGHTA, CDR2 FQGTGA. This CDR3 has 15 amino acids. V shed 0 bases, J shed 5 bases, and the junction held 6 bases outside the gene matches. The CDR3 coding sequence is TGTGCCAGCAGCTTAACTCCAGGGGGCCCCCACGAGCAGTACTTC. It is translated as CASSLTPGGPHEQYF.

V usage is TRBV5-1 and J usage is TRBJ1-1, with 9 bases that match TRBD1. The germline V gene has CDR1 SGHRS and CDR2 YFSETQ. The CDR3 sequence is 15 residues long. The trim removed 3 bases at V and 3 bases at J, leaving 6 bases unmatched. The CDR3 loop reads CASSYGTGTDTEAFF. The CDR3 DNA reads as TGCGCCAGCAGCTACGGGACAGGGACGGACACTGAAGCTTTCTTT.

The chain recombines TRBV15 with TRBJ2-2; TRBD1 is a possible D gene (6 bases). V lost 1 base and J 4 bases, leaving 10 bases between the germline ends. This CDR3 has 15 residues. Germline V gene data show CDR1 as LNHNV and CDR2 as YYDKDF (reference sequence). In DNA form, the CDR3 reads TGTGCCACCAGCAGAGTTGAAGGGGGCACCGGGGAGCTGTTTTTT. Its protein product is CATSRVEGGTGELFF.